Listed below are T cell receptor beta chains from one sample, sequenced in a study of CD8+CD57+ T cells in acquired aplastic anemia. One entry per CDR3 protein, called by TCRdb with MiXCR from the reads. The repertoire has 150,000 to 200,000 distinct CDR3 sequences, less than 50% of them found once; the top ten carry around 3.2%. The sequenced material came from sorted CD4+, CD8+, or CD8+CD57+ T cells (not recorded which) from PBMCs. All receptors come from a human donor with aplastic anemia. Each CDR3 is given without its conserved first and last residue. Fields, in order: CDR3 protein, V gene, D gene, J gene. D genes are given only for firm matches.

CDR3: ASSLLGPAKTGELF
V: TRBV12-3/TRBV12-4
D: .
J: TRBJ2-2

CDR3: ASSHYTRANYGYT
V: TRBV6-5
D: .
J: TRBJ1-2

CDR3: ASSQGRLVNTGELF
V: TRBV3-1
D: .
J: TRBJ2-2

CDR3: ATRTSGSNEQF
V: TRBV10-3
D: TRBD2
J: TRBJ2-1

CDR3: ASSFQGSSYNEQF
V: TRBV27
D: .
J: TRBJ2-1

CDR3: ASTHRGSGYGYT
V: TRBV7-9
D: TRBD1
J: TRBJ1-2

CDR3: ATSEGGARGYT
V: TRBV24-1
D: .
J: TRBJ1-2

CDR3: ATGGDTIY
V: TRBV15
D: .
J: TRBJ1-3

CDR3: ASSFRTGQIAF
V: TRBV6-5
D: TRBD1
J: TRBJ1-1

CDR3: ASQGGGETQY
V: TRBV19
D: .
J: TRBJ2-5

CDR3: AISMTGGGGYT
V: TRBV10-3
D: TRBD1
J: TRBJ1-2

CDR3: SVLGTGQGNSPLH
V: TRBV20-1
D: TRBD1
J: TRBJ1-6

CDR3: ASSSLAGGREQY
V: TRBV10-3
D: TRBD2
J: TRBJ2-7

CDR3: ASSQDLQGWTEAF
V: TRBV4-3
D: .
J: TRBJ1-1

CDR3: SVAGIGNTIY
V: TRBV29-1
D: .
J: TRBJ1-3

CDR3: ATRTSGGETQY
V: TRBV15
D: TRBD2
J: TRBJ2-5

CDR3: ASSHRRGEGTEAF
V: TRBV4-1
D: .
J: TRBJ1-1

CDR3: ASSRVLIDYT
V: TRBV28
D: .
J: TRBJ1-2

CDR3: ASSFLEGAAGEQY
V: TRBV5-1
D: TRBD1
J: TRBJ2-7

CDR3: ASSLTPGQGNSEAF
V: TRBV5-1
D: TRBD1
J: TRBJ1-1

CDR3: ASSYTGRQPQH
V: TRBV6-2/TRBV6-3
D: .
J: TRBJ1-5

CDR3: ASSQDDQDSPLH
V: TRBV14
D: .
J: TRBJ1-6

CDR3: ASSPFPLCSYNEQF
V: TRBV11-2
D: .
J: TRBJ2-1

CDR3: SARPLNSNQPQH
V: TRBV20-1
D: .
J: TRBJ1-5

CDR3: ASSIGDTYEQY
V: TRBV19
D: .
J: TRBJ2-7

CDR3: ASTNLDTIY
V: TRBV7-2
D: .
J: TRBJ1-3

CDR3: ATGERGSYSYNEQF
V: TRBV10-1
D: TRBD2
J: TRBJ2-1

CDR3: ASSWTESYEQY
V: TRBV2
D: .
J: TRBJ2-7

CDR3: ASSWTGGHYEQY
V: TRBV5-5
D: TRBD2
J: TRBJ2-7

CDR3: ATSKGGTGNHEQF
V: TRBV15
D: TRBD1
J: TRBJ2-1

CDR3: SVSASGTQDLSPLH
V: TRBV29-1
D: .
J: TRBJ1-6

CDR3: ATSSLEGMSNQPQH
V: TRBV15
D: .
J: TRBJ1-5

CDR3: ASSYQGSQPQH
V: TRBV6-5
D: .
J: TRBJ1-5

CDR3: ASGQGSGSPLH
V: TRBV7-9
D: TRBD1
J: TRBJ1-6

CDR3: ASSQDGAGAPDTQY
V: TRBV4-2
D: .
J: TRBJ2-3

CDR3: ASRPRGQGAAYEQY
V: TRBV19
D: TRBD1
J: TRBJ2-7

CDR3: ASSLWSAMNTEAF
V: TRBV6-5
D: .
J: TRBJ1-1

CDR3: ASSRGQGPAPYGYT
V: TRBV10-2
D: TRBD1
J: TRBJ1-2

CDR3: ASSATGRLAKNIQY
V: TRBV19
D: .
J: TRBJ2-4

CDR3: ATSRGSSQETQY
V: TRBV15
D: .
J: TRBJ2-5

CDR3: ASSPRTGLDEQF
V: TRBV3-1
D: TRBD1
J: TRBJ2-1

CDR3: ASSRDRWDTGELF
V: TRBV12-3/TRBV12-4
D: TRBD1
J: TRBJ2-2

CDR3: ASSLAQYEQFFGPGTRLT
V: TRBV5-4
D: .
J: TRBJ1-2

CDR3: SANRSPTNEQF
V: TRBV20-1
D: .
J: TRBJ2-1